Below, 28 T cell receptor beta chains from the same sample are listed, as sequenced in a study of T cells in women clearing cervical HPV infection. Assay used: immunoSEQ multiplex PCR; TCRdb lists only in-frame clones, some missing. The sample data list about 23,000 clones. Sequenced material: blood buffy coat. The receptors stem from a woman between 18 and 70 years old with a cervical HPV16 infection that either progressed to CIN3+ or cleared (not recorded which).

About this clone itself: The read terminates 3 residues ahead of where the CDR3 ends, so the germline J gene completes it. The chain links TRBV20-1 to TRBJ1-5; 7 positions match TRBD1. CDR3 size: 14 residues. Germline values: CDR1 DFQATT, CDR2 SNEGSKA (reference sequence). Trimming took 6 bases from V and 5 from J; bases not matched to a gene: 10. The chain's CDR3 is CSATDETGHQPQHF. The DNA read from the CDR3 is TGCAGTGCGACCGACGAGACAGGGCATCAGCCC.

On this clone: From the germline J gene comes the end of the CDR3, since the read stops 3 residues before it. This chain uses TRBV20-1 with TRBJ2-4; D uncertain. The germline V and J ends were trimmed by 1 base and 1 base, with 8 bases remaining between them. This CDR3 has 14 amino acids. Germline CDR1 reads DFQATT; CDR2 reads SNEGSKA (reference sequence). The sequenced CDR3 bases are TGCAGTGCTAGAGTGCAGGAGGCCAAAAACATT. Translation gives CSARVQEAKNI. The full CDR3 protein reads CSARVQEAKNIQYF.

The CDR3 sequence: CSAAPRVLYGYTF. The CDR3 DNA, read in part, is TGCAGTGCCGCCCCCAGGGTTCTCTATGGC. This sequence joins TRBV20-1 and TRBJ1-2; a weak D match, TRBD1 (5 bases). With the read ending 3 residues before the CDR3 end, the germline J gene is used to fill in that end. Germline assignment: CDR1 DFQATT and CDR2 SNEGSKA (reference sequence). Trimming removed 6 bases from V and 4 bases from J, with 15 bases in between. The CDR3 consists of 13 residues.

Worth noting for this clone: The read comes to an end 3 residues before the CDR3 does, leaving the germline J gene to fill in the end. The rearrangement uses TRBV12-3 or TRBV12-4 and TRBJ2-7; 8 bases align to TRBD1. CDR3 size: 15 residues. The trim removed 6 bases at V and 5 bases at J, leaving 12 bases unmatched. CDR3: CASRQAGTGFHEQYF. The sequenced part of the CDR3 DNA is TGTGCCAGCAGACAAGCCGGGACAGGTTTCCACGAG.

A remark on this clone: The read comes to an end 3 residues before the CDR3 does, leaving the germline J gene to fill in the end. V usage is TRBV30 and J usage is TRBJ1-4, with 9 bases identical to TRBD1. The trim removed 2 bases at V and 7 bases at J, leaving 5 bases unmatched. From germline, CDR1 is GTSNPN and CDR2 SVGIG (reference sequence). The CDR3 totals 14 residues. The part of the CDR3 DNA that was read is TGTGCCTGGAGTCAACAGGGGGCTGGTGAAAAA. It translates to CAWSQQGAGEK. The CDR3 as a whole reads CAWSQQGAGEKLFF.

As to this clone: The read terminates 3 residues before the CDR3 end, so the remaining end is supplied by the germline J gene. The gene calls are TRBV7-9 and TRBJ1-1; 9 nucleotides match TRBD1. There are 14 residues in the CDR3. Germline V gene lookup returns CDR1 SEHNR and CDR2 FQNEAQ (reference sequence). Trimming took 6 bases from V and 1 from J; bases not matched to a gene: 3. The sequenced part of the CDR3 DNA is TGTGCCAGCAGGTACAGGGGGCCGAACACTGAA. Its protein product is CASRYRGPNTE. The whole CDR3 region reads CASRYRGPNTEAFF.

Partial CDR3 DNA: TGTGCCAGTAGCCATCTAGCGGGGAGCACAGATACG. Translation gives CASSHLAGSTDT. The CDR3 as a whole reads CASSHLAGSTDTQYF. V gene TRBV19 combines with J gene TRBJ2-3; 9 nucleotides agree with TRBD2. The CDR3 end lies 3 residues beyond the end of the read and is filled in from the germline J gene. The germline V gene encodes CDR1 LNHDA and CDR2 SQIVND (reference sequence). The CDR3 covers 15 residues. J was trimmed by 0 bases and V by 6 bases; bases with no gene match: 4.

A note on this clone: The CDR3 is cut off 3 residues early in the read; its end comes from the germline J gene. The chain links TRBV11-2 to TRBJ2-2; D gene ambiguous. CDR3 length: 14 amino acids. From germline, CDR1 is SGHAT and CDR2 FQNNGV. V shed 3 bases and J shed 4 bases, with 9 bases lying between them. The part of the CDR3 DNA that was read is TGTGCCAGCAGCTTTCTCCAGATCACCGGGGAG. As protein: CASSFLQITGE. The full-length CDR3 reads as CASSFLQITGELFF.

As for this clone: Read data end 3 residues before the CDR3 end; the end is taken from the germline J gene. V is TRBV5-1 and J is TRBJ2-3, with D perhaps matching TRBD1 (5 bases). The CDR3 has 14 residues. Germline CDR1 is SGHRS and CDR2 is YFSETQ. Trimming shortened V by 5 bases and J by 1 base, and 11 bases separated the two germline ends. The DNA read from the CDR3 is TGCGCCAGCAGTCAGGGCCCCGGCACAGATACG. This sequence encodes CASSQGPGTDT. In full, the CDR3 is CASSQGPGTDTQYF.

Concerning this clone itself: The CDR3 end lies 3 residues beyond the end of the read and is filled in from the germline J gene. This sequence joins TRBV24-1 and TRBJ2-5; TRBD1 aligns across 8 bases. The CDR3 is 16 amino acids. After removal of 4 bases from V and 4 bases from J, the junction contained 10 bases not matched to a gene. CDR1 is KGHDR, CDR2 SFDVKD, per germline. The CDR3 region is CATSDSRDRLGETQYF. CDR3 DNA, as far as it was read: TGTGCCACCAGTGACTCCCGGGACAGGTTGGGAGAGACC.

About this clone itself: The CDR3 extends 3 residues past the end of the read, so its final part is completed from the germline J gene. The chain recombines TRBV29-1 with TRBJ2-3, with TRBD2 identical over 7 bases. The CDR3 sequence is 15 residues long. The germline V gene has CDR1 SQVTM and CDR2 ANQGSEA. CDR3 DNA (partial): TGCAGCGTTTCTACTCTGGGGGGGAGCAATCAGCCG. It encodes CSVSTLGGSNQP. The CDR3, in full, reads CSVSTLGGSNQPQYF.

About this clone: Read sequence stops 3 residues before the CDR3 end, and the germline J gene provides the missing end. The J gene is TRBJ2-3, the V gene TRBV20-1, with TRBD1 identical over 8 bases. CDR1 is DFQATT, CDR2 SNEGSKA, per germline (reference sequence). The V gene end was trimmed by 6 bases and the J gene end by 0 bases; junction bases not matched to a gene: 2. The CDR3 runs to 13 residues. The CDR3 spells CSARQGSTDTQYF. The covered CDR3 bases are TGCAGTGCAAGACAGGGGAGCACAGATACG.

As regards this clone: Coverage ceases 3 residues before the CDR3 finishes, and the germline J gene fills in the end. This rearrangement joins TRBV19 to TRBJ1-6; D gene unclear. CDR3 length: 15 residues. V was clipped by 7 bases and J by 0 bases, with 10 bases between them. Per germline, CDR1 LNHDA and CDR2 SQIVND (reference sequence). The CDR3: CASTSVSSYNSPLHF. CDR3 DNA, as far as it was read: TGTGCCAGTACCAGCGTGAGCTCCTATAATTCACCC.

Concerning this clone itself: The sequence runs out 3 residues before the end of the CDR3; the remainder is reconstructed from the germline J gene. This chain uses TRBV10-1 with TRBJ1-6; a possible D gene is TRBD1 (5 bases). Trimming removed 6 bases at V and 7 bases at J, with 19 bases between. CDR1 is WNHNN, CDR2 SYGVQD, per germline (reference sequence). The CDR3 covers 16 residues. This chain's CDR3 is CASRPQGSLINSPLHF. Incomplete CDR3 DNA: TGCGCCAGCAGACCCCAGGGTTCCCTTATAAATTCACCC.

Remarks on this clone: The observed sequence ends 3 residues before the CDR3 terminus, with the missing tail filled in from the germline J gene. The V and J genes are TRBV9 and TRBJ2-6; 7 nucleotides line up with TRBD1. The CDR3 is made up of 14 amino acids. V gave up 6 bases and J gave up 3 bases; unmatched junction bases: 3. Germline-derived CDR1 and CDR2 are SGDLS and YYNGEE. Partial CDR3 DNA: TGTGCCAGCACAGGGGGAGATGGGGCCAACGTC. It yields the protein CASTGGDGANV. The whole CDR3 reads CASTGGDGANVLTF. Complete variable domain (other parts from reference TRBV9 and TRBJ2-6): DSGVTQTPKHLITATGQRVTLRCSPRSGDLSVYWYQQSLDQGLQFLIQYYNGEERAKGNILERFSAQQFPDLHSELNLSSLELGDSALYFCASTGGDGANVLTFGAGSRLTVL.

For this clone: The CDR3 end falls 3 residues outside the read, so it is completed with the germline J gene. The chain links TRBV7-2 to TRBJ2-5; possibly TRBD2 for D (6 bases). The CDR3 loop spans 14 amino acids. From germline, CDR1 is SGHTA and CDR2 FQGNSA. V shed 5 bases and J shed 2 bases, with 12 bases lying between them. The CDR3 bases that were read are TGTGCCAGCAGCCGCGGACGGGGGCAAGAGACC. Translation: CASSRGRGQET. In full, the CDR3 is CASSRGRGQETQYF.

In the case of this clone: With the read ending 3 residues before the CDR3 end, the germline J gene is used to fill in that end. This chain connects TRBV29-1 to TRBJ2-1, with 10 bases aligning to TRBD2. With V trimmed by 1 base and J by 2 bases, 2 bases remained unmatched. CDR3 length: 15 residues. In germline, CDR1 is SQVTM, CDR2 ANQGSEA. This CDR3 reads CSVEGGLAAYNEQFF. The part of the CDR3 DNA that was read is TGCAGCGTTGAAGGAGGACTAGCGGCCTACAATGAG.

For this clone: The read finishes 3 residues shy of the CDR3 end, and the germline J gene is used to complete it. The V and J genes are TRBV20-1 and TRBJ2-1; D uncertain. Deletions cut 0 bases from V and 9 bases from J, with 6 bases between. The CDR3 extends over 11 amino acids. In germline, CDR1 is DFQATT, CDR2 SNEGSKA (reference sequence). Here the CDR3 reads CSARERTEQFF. The CDR3 DNA, read in part, is TGCAGTGCTAGAGAGCGTACTGAG.

Comments on this clone: The observed sequence ends 3 residues before the CDR3 terminus, with the missing tail filled in from the germline J gene. The V and J genes are TRBV5-6 and TRBJ1-2, with D unresolved. V lost 1 base, J lost 1 base, and 8 bases lay in between. The CDR3 covers 14 residues. Germline V lookup: CDR1 SGHDT, CDR2 YYEEEE. The sequenced CDR3 bases are TGTGCCAGCAGCTTGAAAGGCCTTAACTATGGC. Its translation is CASSLKGLNYG. The entire CDR3 sequence reads CASSLKGLNYGYTF.

As to this clone: The CDR3 goes on 3 residues after the read ends, and that part is filled in from the germline J gene. The chain joins TRBV11-2 to TRBJ2-3, with D unresolved. Between the trimmed V and J ends, which lost 5 bases and 1 base, there was a span of 7 bases. There are 13 residues in the CDR3. Germline loops: CDR1 SGHAT, CDR2 FQNNGV. This CDR3 is CASSNSGTDTQYF. The CDR3 bases that were read are TGTGCCAGCAGCAATTCAGGCACAGATACG.

As regards this clone: Read data end 3 residues before the CDR3 end; the end is taken from the germline J gene. The chain employs TRBV18 and TRBJ2-7; 12 nucleotides line up with TRBD2. The germline gives CDR1 KGHSH, CDR2 LQKENI. The CDR3 length is 15 residues. V was pared by 3 bases and J by 4 bases, with 4 bases of the junction left unmatched. The DNA read from the CDR3 is TGTGCCAGCTCACCGGGACTAGCGGGCCATTACGAG. Amino acids: CASSPGLAGHYE. The entire CDR3 sequence reads CASSPGLAGHYEQYF.

Concerning this clone itself: The read stops 3 residues short of the end of the CDR3; the missing end is completed from the germline J gene. This chain uses TRBV7-9 with TRBJ2-5; TRBD2 is a possible D gene (6 bases). V was cut by 1 base and J by 5 bases, with 11 bases left in between. The germline V gene encodes CDR1 SEHNR and CDR2 FQNEAQ (reference sequence). The CDR3 has 14 residues. The sequenced CDR3 bases are TGTGCCAGCAGCTTAGGGACTGGGGGGGAGACC. Protein product: CASSLGTGGET. The whole CDR3 protein is CASSLGTGGETQYF.

On this clone itself: Read sequence stops 3 residues before the CDR3 end, and the germline J gene provides the missing end. The chain joins TRBV20-1 to TRBJ2-1; TRBD2 agrees at 10 bases. The V and J ends lost 1 base and 4 bases, in that order; junction bases with no gene match: 4. The CDR3 runs 15 residues. The V gene's germline CDR1 is DFQATT and CDR2 SNEGSKA (reference sequence). The CDR3 spells CSARAGLAEYNEQFF. The DNA read from the CDR3 is TGCAGTGCTAGAGCTGGACTAGCGGAGTACAATGAG.

Note on this clone: Read data end 3 residues before the CDR3 end; the end is taken from the germline J gene. The chain links TRBV5-3 to TRBJ1-2, with a tentative D call TRBD1 (6 bases). TRBV5-3 belongs to the ORF category, with a function that is uncertain. V was cut by 2 bases and J by 6 bases, with 26 bases left in between. The CDR3 has 18 amino acids. Partial CDR3 DNA: TGTGCCAGAAGCTTAAGAACAGGTCGTATGGGGGCCTCACATGGC. This sequence encodes CARSLRTGRMGASHG. The full-length CDR3 reads as CARSLRTGRMGASHGYTF.

A note on this clone: The read ends 3 residues early relative to the CDR3; the germline J gene fills the gap. V usage is TRBV19 and J usage is TRBJ1-5, with D perhaps TRBD1 (5 bases). Trimming shortened V by 3 bases and J by 7 bases, and 13 bases separated the two germline ends. CDR1 and CDR2 from the germline V gene are LNHDA and SQIVND (reference sequence). The CDR3 is 14 residues long. The CDR3 region is CASSMAGVGQPQHF. The sequenced part of the CDR3 DNA is TGTGCCAGTAGTATGGCGGGGGTAGGACAGCCC.

Concerning this clone: With the read ending 3 residues before the CDR3 end, the germline J gene is used to fill in that end. J is TRBJ2-7 and V is TRBV2, with 16 bases identical to TRBD2. The CDR3 spans 17 residues. The V gene end was trimmed by 2 bases and the J gene end by 6 bases; junction bases not matched to a gene: 7. CDR1 is SNHLY, CDR2 FYNNEI, per germline. CDR3: CASSEFGTSGRAGEQYF. The sequenced part of the CDR3 DNA is TGTGCCAGCAGTGAATTTGGGACTAGCGGGAGGGCCGGCGAG.

On this clone itself: Coverage ceases 3 residues before the CDR3 finishes, and the germline J gene fills in the end. The chain couples TRBV11-2 to TRBJ2-1; 12 bases align to TRBD2. Germline CDR1 and CDR2: SGHAT and FQNNGV. V lost 7 bases to trimming and J lost 7 bases; unmatched junction nucleotides: 8. CDR3 length: 15 amino acids. CDR3 protein: CASTFGLAGGNEQFF. CDR3 bases read: TGTGCCAGCACCTTCGGGCTAGCGGGGGGGAATGAG.

In regard to this clone: The observed sequence ends 3 residues before the CDR3 terminus, with the missing tail filled in from the germline J gene. This chain joins TRBV11-3 and TRBJ2-7; D is perhaps TRBD2 (5 bases). This CDR3 has 12 residues. V was cut by 4 bases and J by 3 bases, with 7 bases left in between. Germline CDR1 and CDR2: SGHNT and YENEEA. The CDR3: CASSSLGYEQYF. Incomplete CDR3 DNA: TGTGCCAGCAGCTCACTAGGCTACGAG.